This note documents a single T cell receptor (beta chain) sequence. This entry comes from a study of low-dose radiotherapy and immunotherapy resistance in tumors. Study-wide background: Starting cycle 1 day 1, oral aspirin 300 mg was given daily for four cycles.

Both TCRalpha and TCRbeta chains were reverse transcribed with V-gene-specific primers. A roughly 22-cycle PCR with a constant-region primer and V-primer adapter amplified TCRs. MiXCR, run by TCRdb on the reads, gives a single entry per CDR3 protein. The sample lists roughly 17,000 distinct CDR3 sequences, approximately 70% occurring once. Trimming took off 0 bases at V and 4 bases at J, with 14 bases between the two ends. Looked up from germline, CDR1 is SGHDT and CDR2 is YYEEEE. The CDR3 runs to 16 residues. The gene calls are TRBV5-6 and TRBJ1-3; a weak D match, TRBD1 (6 bases). The sequence came from a human donor with advanced metastatic prostate, ovarian, gallbladder or colorectal cancer (not recorded which). This table probably holds off-target reads from a library built for another chain. The CDR3 protein is CASSLEPGRGGNTIYF. The CDR3 region has the DNA TGTGCCAGCAGCTTGGAACCAGGCAGGGGCGGAAACACCATATATTTT.